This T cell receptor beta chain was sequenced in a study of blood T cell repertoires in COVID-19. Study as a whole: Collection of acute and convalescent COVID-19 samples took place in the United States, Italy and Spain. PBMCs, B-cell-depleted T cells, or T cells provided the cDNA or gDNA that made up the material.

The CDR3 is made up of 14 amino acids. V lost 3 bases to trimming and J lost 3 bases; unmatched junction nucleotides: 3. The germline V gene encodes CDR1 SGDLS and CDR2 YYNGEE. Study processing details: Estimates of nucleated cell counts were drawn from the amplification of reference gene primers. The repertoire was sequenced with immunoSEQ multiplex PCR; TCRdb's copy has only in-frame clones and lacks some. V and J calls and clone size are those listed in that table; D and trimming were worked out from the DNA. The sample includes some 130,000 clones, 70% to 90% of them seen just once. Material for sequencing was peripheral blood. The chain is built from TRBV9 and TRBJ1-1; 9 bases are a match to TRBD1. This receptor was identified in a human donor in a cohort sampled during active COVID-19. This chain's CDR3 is CASSGGQGYTEAFF. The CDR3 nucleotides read TGTGCCAGCAGCGGGGGACAGGGATACACTGAAGCTTTCTTT.